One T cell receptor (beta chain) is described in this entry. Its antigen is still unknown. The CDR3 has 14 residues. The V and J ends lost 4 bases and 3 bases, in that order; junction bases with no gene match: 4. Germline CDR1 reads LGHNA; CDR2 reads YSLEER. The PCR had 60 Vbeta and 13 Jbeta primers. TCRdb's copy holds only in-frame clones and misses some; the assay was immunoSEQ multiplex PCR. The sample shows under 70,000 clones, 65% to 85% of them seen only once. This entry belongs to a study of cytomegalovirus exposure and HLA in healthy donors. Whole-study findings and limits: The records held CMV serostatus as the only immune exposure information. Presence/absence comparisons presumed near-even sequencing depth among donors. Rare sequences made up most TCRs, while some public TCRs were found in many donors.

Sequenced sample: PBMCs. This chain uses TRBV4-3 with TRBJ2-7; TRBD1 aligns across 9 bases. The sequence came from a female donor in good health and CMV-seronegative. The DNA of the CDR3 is TGCGCCAGCAGCCTACGGACAGGGGACTACGAGCAGTACTTC. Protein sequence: CASSLRTGDYEQYF.